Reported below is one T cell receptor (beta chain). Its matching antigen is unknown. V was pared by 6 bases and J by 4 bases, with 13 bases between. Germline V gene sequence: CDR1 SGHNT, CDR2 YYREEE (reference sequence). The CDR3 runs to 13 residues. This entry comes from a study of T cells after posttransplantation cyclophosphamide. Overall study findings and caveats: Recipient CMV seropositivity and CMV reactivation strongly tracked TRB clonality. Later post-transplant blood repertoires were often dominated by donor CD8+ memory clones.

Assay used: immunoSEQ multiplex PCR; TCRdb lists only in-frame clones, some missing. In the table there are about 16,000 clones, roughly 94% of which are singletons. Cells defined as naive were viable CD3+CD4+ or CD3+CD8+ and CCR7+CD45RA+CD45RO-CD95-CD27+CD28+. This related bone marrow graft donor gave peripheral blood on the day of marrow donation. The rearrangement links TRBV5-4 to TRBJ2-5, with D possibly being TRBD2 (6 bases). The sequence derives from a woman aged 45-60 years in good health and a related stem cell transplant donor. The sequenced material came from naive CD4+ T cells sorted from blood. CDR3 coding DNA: TGTGCCAGCAACGAGCGGGTAGGAGAGACCCAGTACTTC. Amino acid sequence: CASNERVGETQYF.